This record concerns one T cell receptor (beta chain) sequence. Library preparation (for TCRbeta) was performed with unique molecular identifiers. TCRdb recomputed calls from the PCR reads with MiXCR, one row per CDR3 protein. In the table there are approximately 350,000 distinct CDR3 sequences, about an eighth of which are singletons. This sample was taken from a study of T-cell reconstitution after alpha-beta-depleted transplantation in children. This CDR3 spans 14 amino acids. V gave up 6 bases and J gave up 5 bases; unmatched junction bases: 8. Germline CDR1 and CDR2: WSHSY and SAAADI. This TCR was sampled from a human donor who donated a stem cell graft to a child with Fanconi anemia. The sample was PBMCs, taken from the stem cell graft. The V gene is TRBV10-2, the J gene TRBJ2-3; TRBD1 matches at 7 bases. Written as DNA, the CDR3 is TGCGCCAGCAGCCAGACAGGGAAGGTAGATACGCAGTATTTT. This gives the protein CASSQTGKVDTQYF.